This is a list of T cell receptor beta chains from one sample in a study of blood T cells in healthy people across ages. TCRdb redid the calling of the 5' RACE reads with MiXCR, one entry per CDR3 protein. This table has 1 million or so distinct CDR3 sequences, around 27% appearing once. A further study also used this sample, focusing on T cells of mothers and their children.

The sequenced sample consisted of blood. These receptors came from a girl aged 2 to 10 in good health. Both conserved end residues are part of each CDR3. D genes are given only for firm matches. Some rows have no size entry. The others give once, few or many, or a class for an expanded clone.

j_call: TRBJ2-1; d_call: TRBD2; v_call: TRBV5-1; cdr3_length: 14; clone_size: few; cdr3_aa: CASSPSSGSNEQFF; cdr3_nt: TGCGCCAGCAGCCCCTCTAGCGGGAGTAATGAGCAGTTCTTC
j_call: TRBJ2-3; d_call: TRBD1; v_call: TRBV24-1; cdr3_length: 14; clone_size: few; cdr3_aa: CATRRTGVTDTQYF; cdr3_nt: TGTGCCACCAGAAGGACAGGGGTTACAGATACGCAGTATTTT
j_call: TRBJ2-7; d_call: -; v_call: TRBV28; cdr3_length: 15; clone_size: few; cdr3_aa: CASNPTPAVTYEQYF; cdr3_nt: TGTGCCAGCAACCCTACCCCGGCGGTCACCTACGAGCAGTACTTC
j_call: TRBJ2-5; d_call: TRBD2; v_call: TRBV12-3/TRBV12-4; cdr3_length: 15; clone_size: -; cdr3_aa: CASNPTSGVIETQYF; cdr3_nt: TGTGCCAGCAACCCGACTAGCGGAGTCATCGAGACCCAGTACTTC
j_call: TRBJ2-1; d_call: TRBD1; v_call: TRBV5-1; cdr3_length: 14; clone_size: once; cdr3_aa: CASSSTGDYNEQFF; cdr3_nt: TGCGCCAGCAGCTCGACAGGGGACTACAATGAGCAGTTCTTC
j_call: TRBJ2-5; d_call: -; v_call: TRBV6-5; cdr3_length: 17; clone_size: few; cdr3_aa: CASSYLSNVPGQVTQYF; cdr3_nt: TGTGCCAGCAGTTACCTTTCTAACGTTCCAGGGCAAGTGACCCAGTACTTC
j_call: TRBJ2-1; d_call: TRBD2; v_call: TRBV7-9; cdr3_length: 20; clone_size: -; cdr3_aa: CASSPSLGTSGPSSYNEQFF; cdr3_nt: TGTGCCAGCAGCCCGAGCCTTGGGACTAGCGGGCCAAGCTCCTACAATGAGCAGTTCTTC
j_call: TRBJ2-3; d_call: TRBD2; v_call: TRBV11-2; cdr3_length: 17; clone_size: few; cdr3_aa: CASSLEWGTSRADTQYF; cdr3_nt: TGTGCCAGCAGCTTAGAATGGGGGACTAGTAGAGCAGATACGCAGTATTTT
j_call: TRBJ1-2; d_call: -; v_call: TRBV29-1; cdr3_length: 14; clone_size: few; cdr3_aa: CSATDPVGIYGYTF; cdr3_nt: TGCAGCGCCACAGATCCGGTAGGGATCTATGGCTACACCTTC
j_call: TRBJ1-2; d_call: TRBD1; v_call: TRBV7-9; cdr3_length: 13; clone_size: -; cdr3_aa: CASLSTGGGGYTF; cdr3_nt: TGTGCCAGTTTATCGACAGGGGGTGGTGGCTACACCTTC
j_call: TRBJ2-2; d_call: -; v_call: TRBV20-1; cdr3_length: 15; clone_size: -; cdr3_aa: CSARDPRESPGELFF; cdr3_nt: TGCAGTGCTAGAGATCCCAGGGAGTCCCCCGGGGAGCTGTTTTTT
j_call: TRBJ2-7; d_call: -; v_call: TRBV10-3; cdr3_length: 13; clone_size: few; cdr3_aa: CAIGTAEYYEQYF; cdr3_nt: TGTGCCATCGGGACGGCCGAATACTACGAGCAGTACTTC
j_call: TRBJ2-5; d_call: -; v_call: TRBV9; cdr3_length: 15; clone_size: -; cdr3_aa: CASSVGDPDGETQYF; cdr3_nt: TGTGCCAGCAGCGTAGGGGATCCCGACGGGGAGACCCAGTACTTC
j_call: TRBJ1-5; d_call: -; v_call: TRBV11-2; cdr3_length: 19; clone_size: few; cdr3_aa: CASSLAWGNYGLTTDTQHF; cdr3_nt: TGTGCCAGCAGCTTAGCTTGGGGCAATTACGGACTGACGACAGATACGCAGCATTTT
j_call: TRBJ2-5; d_call: TRBD2; v_call: TRBV25-1; cdr3_length: 16; clone_size: -; cdr3_aa: CASAAPGLADQETQYF; cdr3_nt: TGTGCCAGTGCTGCCCCGGGACTAGCAGACCAAGAGACCCAGTACTTC
j_call: TRBJ1-2; d_call: TRBD1; v_call: TRBV7-7; cdr3_length: 16; clone_size: few; cdr3_aa: CASSSKIGQANYGYTF; cdr3_nt: TGTGCTAGCAGCTCCAAAATCGGACAGGCCAACTATGGCTACACCTTC
j_call: TRBJ1-2; d_call: -; v_call: TRBV25-1; cdr3_length: 13; clone_size: few; cdr3_aa: CASSEAYRAGYTF; cdr3_nt: TGTGCCAGCAGTGAAGCCTACAGGGCCGGCTACACCTTC
j_call: TRBJ1-3; d_call: -; v_call: TRBV12-3/TRBV12-4; cdr3_length: 12; clone_size: -; cdr3_aa: CASSFPGGTIYF; cdr3_nt: TGTGCCAGCAGTTTCCCCGGAGGCACCATATATTTT
j_call: TRBJ2-7; d_call: -; v_call: TRBV9; cdr3_length: 15; clone_size: many; cdr3_aa: CASSVAGTFSYEQYF; cdr3_nt: TGTGCCAGCAGCGTAGCAGGGACTTTCTCCTACGAGCAGTACTTC
j_call: TRBJ2-5; d_call: TRBD2; v_call: TRBV20-1; cdr3_length: 13; clone_size: -; cdr3_aa: CSAGEGHQETQYF; cdr3_nt: TGCAGTGCTGGGGAGGGACACCAAGAGACCCAGTACTTC
j_call: TRBJ2-1; d_call: -; v_call: TRBV20-1; cdr3_length: 12; clone_size: -; cdr3_aa: CSASAETNEQFF; cdr3_nt: TGCAGTGCTTCAGCGGAGACTAATGAGCAGTTCTTC
j_call: TRBJ2-5; d_call: -; v_call: TRBV5-6; cdr3_length: 15; clone_size: -; cdr3_aa: CASSLGGLYQETQYF; cdr3_nt: TGTGCCAGCAGCCTGGGTGGGTTGTACCAAGAGACCCAGTACTTC
j_call: TRBJ2-5; d_call: -; v_call: TRBV7-9; cdr3_length: 14; clone_size: -; cdr3_aa: CASSLIEVLGTQYF; cdr3_nt: TGTGCCAGCAGCTTAATCGAGGTTTTGGGGACCCAGTACTTC
j_call: TRBJ2-4; d_call: TRBD1; v_call: TRBV7-8; cdr3_length: 14; clone_size: many; cdr3_aa: CASSSGQGMDIQYF; cdr3_nt: TGTGCCAGCAGCTCGGGACAGGGCATGGACATTCAGTACTTC
j_call: TRBJ1-2; d_call: -; v_call: TRBV6-4; cdr3_length: 13; clone_size: -; cdr3_aa: CASSAGKSYGYTF; cdr3_nt: TGTGCCAGCAGTGCCGGGAAAAGCTATGGCTACACCTTC
j_call: TRBJ2-7; d_call: TRBD2; v_call: TRBV20-1; cdr3_length: 18; clone_size: -; cdr3_aa: CSARPTVIAGGAPYEQYF; cdr3_nt: TGCAGTGCTAGACCAACCGTTATAGCGGGTGGGGCCCCCTACGAGCAGTACTTC
j_call: TRBJ1-2; d_call: TRBD1; v_call: TRBV6-5; cdr3_length: 15; clone_size: -; cdr3_aa: CASSTGQSIKGGYTF; cdr3_nt: TGTGCCAGCAGTACGGGACAGTCTATAAAGGGTGGCTACACCTTC
j_call: TRBJ2-2; d_call: TRBD2; v_call: TRBV20-1; cdr3_length: 15; clone_size: few; cdr3_aa: CSARDPRGSTGELFF; cdr3_nt: TGCAGTGCTAGAGATCCGCGGGGGAGCACCGGGGAGCTGTTTTTT
j_call: TRBJ2-3; d_call: TRBD1; v_call: TRBV4-1; cdr3_length: 20; clone_size: -; cdr3_aa: CASSQDRADRGRTFTDTQYF; cdr3_nt: TGCGCCAGCAGCCAAGATAGGGCGGACAGGGGGCGAACTTTCACAGATACGCAGTATTTT
j_call: TRBJ2-7; d_call: -; v_call: TRBV19; cdr3_length: 13; clone_size: -; cdr3_aa: CASRPELGHEQYF; cdr3_nt: TGTGCCAGTAGACCGGAACTGGGCCACGAGCAGTACTTC
j_call: TRBJ2-7; d_call: TRBD2; v_call: TRBV20-1; cdr3_length: 14; clone_size: -; cdr3_aa: CSARADLGLLEQYF; cdr3_nt: TGCAGTGCTAGAGCCGACCTGGGACTACTCGAGCAGTACTTC
j_call: TRBJ2-2; d_call: -; v_call: TRBV9; cdr3_length: 16; clone_size: few; cdr3_aa: CASSPQSGATTGELFF; cdr3_nt: TGTGCCAGCAGCCCTCAGTCAGGGGCTACTACCGGGGAGCTGTTTTTT
j_call: TRBJ2-5; d_call: -; v_call: TRBV20-1; cdr3_length: 12; clone_size: -; cdr3_aa: CRPRRGQETQYF; cdr3_nt: TGCAGGCCAAGGCGGGGCCAAGAGACCCAGTACTTC
j_call: TRBJ1-4; d_call: -; v_call: TRBV6-2/TRBV6-3; cdr3_length: 12; clone_size: few; cdr3_aa: CASAQSHEKLFF; cdr3_nt: TGTGCCAGCGCCCAGAGCCATGAAAAACTGTTTTTT
j_call: TRBJ2-5; d_call: TRBD2; v_call: TRBV28; cdr3_length: 17; clone_size: -; cdr3_aa: CASSLGYGGSDEETQYF; cdr3_nt: TGTGCCAGCAGTTTAGGTTACGGCGGGAGTGATGAAGAGACCCAGTACTTC
j_call: TRBJ2-1; d_call: -; v_call: TRBV29-1; cdr3_length: 14; clone_size: few; cdr3_aa: CSVALGRDYNEQFF; cdr3_nt: TGCAGCGTTGCGTTGGGCAGGGACTACAATGAGCAGTTCTTC
j_call: TRBJ2-1; d_call: -; v_call: TRBV3-1; cdr3_length: 15; clone_size: -; cdr3_aa: CASSQPGPIYNEQFF; cdr3_nt: TGTGCCAGCAGCCAACCGGGACCGATATACAATGAGCAGTTCTTC
j_call: TRBJ2-7; d_call: -; v_call: TRBV28; cdr3_length: 17; clone_size: -; cdr3_aa: CASSSPGVAGTPYEQYF; cdr3_nt: TGTGCCAGCAGTTCCCCCGGGGTGGCGGGGACTCCCTACGAGCAGTACTTC
j_call: TRBJ2-5; d_call: -; v_call: TRBV6-1; cdr3_length: 15; clone_size: few; cdr3_aa: CASSERPGEVVTQYF; cdr3_nt: TGTGCCAGCAGTGAACGACCGGGCGAAGTGGTGACCCAGTACTTC
j_call: TRBJ2-5; d_call: TRBD1; v_call: TRBV7-7; cdr3_length: 21; clone_size: few; cdr3_aa: CASSLEGGDRARIYLQETQYF; cdr3_nt: TGTGCTAGCAGCTTAGAGGGAGGGGACAGGGCTCGGATTTATCTACAAGAGACCCAGTACTTC
j_call: TRBJ1-5; d_call: -; v_call: TRBV7-8; cdr3_length: 16; clone_size: -; cdr3_aa: CASSQDGFLSLEAQHF; cdr3_nt: TGTGCCAGCAGCCAGGACGGTTTCTTAAGTTTAGAAGCCCAGCATTTT
j_call: TRBJ2-1; d_call: -; v_call: TRBV20-1; cdr3_length: 17; clone_size: -; cdr3_aa: CSAKLITIRTVYNEQFF; cdr3_nt: TGCAGTGCTAAACTAATCACTATTCGGACAGTCTACAATGAGCAGTTCTTC
j_call: TRBJ1-6; d_call: -; v_call: TRBV4-2; cdr3_length: 16; clone_size: -; cdr3_aa: CASSREESSYNSPLHF; cdr3_nt: TGTGCCAGCAGCCGGGAAGAAAGCTCCTATAATTCACCCCTCCACTTT
j_call: TRBJ2-3; d_call: -; v_call: TRBV9; cdr3_length: 17; clone_size: -; cdr3_aa: CASSVATSRLDTDTQYF; cdr3_nt: TGTGCCAGCAGCGTGGCTACTAGCCGTCTTGACACAGATACGCAGTATTTT
j_call: TRBJ1-2; d_call: -; v_call: TRBV5-1; cdr3_length: 14; clone_size: -; cdr3_aa: CASSWTRLGYGYTF; cdr3_nt: TGCGCCAGCAGCTGGACCAGGCTGGGCTATGGCTACACCTTC